The clone carrying this T cell receptor beta chain was counted ten times or more. Antigen unknown. Between the trimmed V and J ends, which lost 6 bases and 9 bases, there was a span of 17 bases. CDR3 length: 13 amino acids. Germline-derived CDR1 and CDR2 are MNHNS and SASEGT. Amplification of TCR alpha and beta CDR3 regions from RNA used iRepertoire nested multiplex PCR. Input was roughly 85-400 ng of tissue mRNA or PBMC total RNA. From the multiplex PCR reads, TCRdb called clonotypes with MiXCR, one entry per CDR3 protein. In the table there are more than 85,000 distinct CDR3 sequences, 20% to 30% of which are singletons. The sample comes from a study of glioma-infiltrating T cells. Whole-study findings and limits: Only very few CDR3 sequences appeared in both tissue and blood. Above-expected tissue-blood divergence occurred in all gliomas, most in low-grade ones.

The V and J genes are TRBV6-1 and TRBJ2-5, with D maybe TRBD2 (7 bases). The receptor comes from a human donor with low-grade glioma or glioblastoma, undergoing nonglioma brain surgery, or in good health (not recorded which). Sequences were obtained from glioma tissue, nonneoplastic brain tissue, or PBMCs (not recorded which). The CDR3 here is CASRTLDSGAQYF. The CDR3 coding sequence is TGTGCCAGCAGGACCTTGGACAGCGGGGCCCAGTACTTC.